This entry concerns a single TCR beta chain. The data were taken from a study of blood T cell repertoires in COVID-19. Study in general: T cells, B-cell-depleted T cells, or PBMCs provided the cDNA or gDNA that served as material.

J lost 7 bases, V lost 3 bases, and 14 bases had no gene match. The CDR3 consists of 16 residues. Germline V gene sequence: CDR1 MDHEN, CDR2 SYDVKM. Recovery meant two consecutive negative NP/OP PCR tests, professional clearance, or resolved symptoms. The data were produced by immunoSEQ multiplex PCR, yet TCRdb's version contains in-frame clones alone and is incomplete. The sample includes a few hundred thousand clones, roughly 87% of them seen just once. The chain is built from TRBV28 and TRBJ1-2, with 7 bases identical to TRBD1. Sequences were obtained from PBMCs or T cells enriched from blood (not recorded which). This clonotype was obtained from a woman aged 40 to 50 who had recovered from COVID-19. CDR3 sequence: CASSFTRDSRAGGYTF. Written as DNA, the CDR3 is TGTGCCAGCAGTTTCACACGGGACAGTAGGGCCGGTGGCTACACCTTC.